This entry lists 31 T cell receptor beta chains sequenced from one sample in a study of T cells in Graves' hyperthyroidism and ophthalmopathy. Amplification targeted TCR beta CDR3 regions from RNA transcripts. The primer set for the first-round RT-PCR of the TCR CDR3 was HTBI. Each CDR3 protein gets one entry after TCRdb re-called the multiplex PCR reads with MiXCR. Of fewer than 500,000 distinct CDR3 sequences listed, over 12% are singletons. Sequenced input: blood. The receptors derive from a man aged 18 to 30 with Graves' ophthalmopathy.

About this clonotype itself: Possible read error: a much larger clone is one base away. The chain recombines TRBV28 with TRBJ1-1; unclear D gene. V was cut by 2 bases and J by 3 bases, with 19 bases left in between. Per germline, CDR1 MDHEN and CDR2 SYDVKM. CDR3 length: 17 amino acids. The CDR3 spells CASSLRTEVELDTEAFF. The CDR3 DNA follows: TGTGCCAGCAGTTTACGGACGGAGGTGGAGCTTGACACTGAAGCTTTCTTT. Drawing the rest from reference TRBV28 and TRBJ1-1, the complete variable domain is DVKVTQSSRYLVKRTGEKVFLECVQDMDHENMFWYRQDPGLGLRLIYFSYDVKMKEKGDIPEGYSVSREKKERFSLILESASTNQTSMYLCASSLRTEVELDTEAFFGQGTRLTVV.

This clonotype was counted many times. The chain has TRBV7-9 and TRBJ2-5; the match to TRBD2 covers 7 bases. The V gene end was trimmed by 5 bases and the J gene end by 2 bases; junction bases not matched to a gene: 8. This CDR3 is built from 15 residues. Germline V gene sequence: CDR1 SEHNR, CDR2 FQNEAQ (reference sequence). The CDR3 protein is CASSLPAGGQETQYF. For the CDR3, the DNA is TGTGCCAGCAGCCTACCCGCCGGGGGGCAAGAGACCCAGTACTTC.

This chain connects TRBV30 to TRBJ2-7; D might be TRBD2 (6 bases). The CDR3 runs 13 residues. Trimming shortened V by 7 bases and J by 3 bases, and 16 bases separated the two germline ends. Germline CDR1 is GTSNPN and CDR2 is SVGIG (reference sequence). CDR3 residues: CASGASEFYEQYF. CDR3 bases: TGTGCCTCCGGGGCTAGCGAATTCTACGAGCAGTACTTC.

This clonotype was observed many times. V is TRBV5-1 and J is TRBJ2-1; 11 bases agree with TRBD1. CDR1 is SGHRS and CDR2 is YFSETQ in the germline V gene. This CDR3 region has 15 residues. V trimming: 1 base; J trimming: 7 bases; junction bases outside the gene matches: 4. This chain's CDR3 is CASSLTGQGGNEQFF. The DNA of the CDR3 is TGCGCCAGCAGCTTGACGGGACAGGGGGGAAATGAGCAGTTCTTC.

V is TRBV4-2 and J is TRBJ2-1; 8 bases agree with TRBD2. The CDR3 contains 14 residues. The J segment lost 7 bases and the V segment lost 7 bases, leaving 9 bases of the junction unmatched. Germline assignment: CDR1 LGHNA and CDR2 YNFKEQ. CDR3 nucleotides: TGTGCCAGCACCGACCCGGGGGGGCGGAATGAGCAGTTCTTC. Translating it yields CASTDPGGRNEQFF.

The genes are TRBV4-3 and TRBJ1-2; TRBD1 is a possible D gene (6 bases). Trimming cost V 3 bases and J 4 bases, with 12 bases left between them. The CDR3 has 14 amino acids. CDR1 is LGHNA and CDR2 is YSLEER in the germline V gene. The CDR3 spells CASSHPQGPYGYTF. The CDR3 nucleotides are TGCGCCAGCAGCCACCCACAGGGACCCTATGGCTACACCTTC.

V and J are TRBV4-1 and TRBJ2-2; D is possibly TRBD1 or TRBD2 (5 bases each). This CDR3 spans 15 amino acids. V gave up 3 bases and J gave up 5 bases, with 13 bases separating them. Germline CDR1 is MGHRA and CDR2 is YSYEKL. The CDR3 loop is CASSHPGPNTGELFF. In DNA, the CDR3 is TGCGCCAGCAGCCACCCGGGGCCTAATACCGGGGAGCTGTTTTTT.

The CDR3 region has the DNA TGTGCCAGCAGTTCCCCGGGACTAGCGAACGAGCAGTTCTTC. This encodes CASSSPGLANEQFF. This chain uses TRBV12-3 or TRBV12-4 with TRBJ2-1, with 10 bases lining up with TRBD2. Germline trimming cut 4 bases from V and 10 bases from J; bases unmatched to any gene: 7. The CDR3 consists of 14 residues.

This clonotype was picked up many times. Sequence at one end of the junction differs from germline and may be a read error. DNA of the CDR3: TGCGCCAGCAGATTGGGGGAGAGGTCCTATGAAACGAACACTGAAGCTTTCTTT. This sequence encodes CASRLGERSYETNTEAFF. V gene TRBV5-1 combines with J gene TRBJ1-1; possible D gene TRBD1, 5 bases. The CDR3 consists of 18 residues. Germline CDR1 reads SGHRS; CDR2 reads YFSETQ. Together with reference TRBV5-1 and TRBJ1-1, the CDR3 gives the full variable domain: KAGVTQTPRYLIKTRGQQVTLSCSPISGHRSVSWYQQTPGQGLQFLFEYFSETQRNKGNFPGRFSGRQFSNSRSEMNVSTLELGDSALYLCASRLGERSYETNTEAFFGQGTRLTVV.

This clonotype came up many times. The chain joins TRBV3-1 to TRBJ2-1; 10 bases map to TRBD2. The J segment lost 9 bases and the V segment lost 4 bases, leaving 6 bases of the junction unmatched. Germline CDR1 LGHDT, CDR2 YNNKEL (reference sequence). This CDR3 is built from 14 residues. This CDR3 is CASSRQREGPEQFF. CDR3 bases: TGTGCCAGCAGCCGACAGCGGGAGGGCCCTGAGCAGTTCTTC.

This clonotype appeared many times. This chain links TRBV11-2 with TRBJ2-7; unclear D gene. CDR1 and CDR2 from the germline V gene are SGHAT and FQNNGV. Trimming took off 1 base at V and 4 bases at J, with 14 bases between the two ends. The CDR3 spans 15 residues. This CDR3 reads CASSLVVGSAYEQYF. CDR3 in DNA: TGTGCCAGCAGCTTAGTCGTGGGTTCTGCTTACGAGCAGTACTTC.

This clonotype has at least ten counts. This chain joins TRBV13 and TRBJ1-2; 7 nucleotides agree with TRBD1. This CDR3 spans 16 amino acids. J lost 8 bases, V lost 4 bases, and 16 bases had no gene match. The V gene's germline CDR1 is PRHDT and CDR2 FYEKMQ (reference sequence). CDR3 in DNA: TGTGCCAGCAGCTCACGCCCCCCGACAGGGAGGAAGGGCTACACCTTC. Translated, it gives CASSSRPPTGRKGYTF.

The sample holds many counts of this clonotype. The junction does not match germline at one end; this may be a read error. The chain is built from TRBV7-7 and TRBJ2-7; TRBD1 might be the D (6 bases). Germline V gene lookup returns CDR1 SSHAT and CDR2 FNYEAQ (reference sequence). CDR3 size: 14 residues. In DNA, the CDR3 is TGTGCTAGCAGCTTAGGGGACAACTCCTACGAGCAGTACTTC. Translating it yields CASSLGDNSYEQYF.

In this sample, this clonotype turned up many times. The chain is built from TRBV5-1 and TRBJ2-1; D might be TRBD1 or TRBD2, each matching 6 bases. The germline CDR1 and CDR2 sequences are SGHRS and YFSETQ. V was pared by 0 bases and J by 0 bases, with 19 bases between. The CDR3 consists of 19 residues. The CDR3 DNA is TGCGCCAGCAGCTTGGTTCCCACGGGGGCCCTGAGCTCCTACAATGAGCAGTTCTTC. This sequence encodes CASSLVPTGALSSYNEQFF.

At least ten counts were recorded for this clonotype. CDR3 sequence reads: CASSFSPVDEQYF. The CDR3 nucleotides read TGTGCCAGCAGCTTTTCCCCAGTCGACGAGCAGTACTTC. The chain links TRBV7-6 to TRBJ2-7; unclear D gene. Germline CDR1 and CDR2: SGHVS and FNYEAQ. Between the trimmed V and J ends, which lost 3 bases and 5 bases, there was a span of 11 bases. This CDR3 region has 13 residues.

This clonotype was detected ten times or more. The rearrangement joins TRBV30 to TRBJ1-5; a weak D match, TRBD1 (6 bases). V was shortened by 7 bases and J by 0 bases, with 16 bases between the two germline ends. The CDR3 runs 15 residues. From germline, CDR1 is GTSNPN and CDR2 SVGIG (reference sequence). CDR3 in amino acids: CAYAKDSNSNQPQHF. The CDR3 nucleotides read TGTGCCTACGCCAAGGACAGTAATAGCAATCAGCCCCAGCATTTT. Together with reference TRBV30 and TRBJ1-5, the CDR3 gives the full variable domain: SQTIHQWPATLVQPVGSPLSLECTVEGTSNPNLYWYRQAAGRGLQLLFYSVGIGQISSEVPQNLSASRPQDRQFILSSKKLLLSDSGFYLCAYAKDSNSNQPQHFGDGTRLSIL.

This clonotype has at least ten counts. The rearrangement joins TRBV10-3 to TRBJ2-1; 9 positions agree with TRBD1. Germline-derived CDR1 and CDR2 are ENHRY and SYGVKD. The CDR3 spans 14 residues. V dropped 4 bases and J dropped 2; count of bases not matched to a gene: 0. Written as DNA, the CDR3 is TGTGCCATCAGTGGGGACAGGGCCTACAATGAGCAGTTCTTC. It codes for CAISGDRAYNEQFF.

This clonotype was detected a few times. The CDR3 region is CSATNPGSETQYF. In DNA, the CDR3 is TGCAGTGCTACAAATCCAGGGTCAGAGACCCAGTACTTC. V usage is TRBV20-1 and J usage is TRBJ2-5, with TRBD1 as a possible D gene (5 bases). This CDR3 comprises 13 residues. Trimming pared 4 bases from V and 4 bases from J, leaving 13 bases between. Germline V gives CDR1 DFQATT, CDR2 SNEGSKA (reference sequence).

In its sample, this clonotype was seen a few times. The chain links TRBV7-4 to TRBJ2-1; tentative D call: TRBD2 (6 bases). This CDR3 comprises 16 residues. Per the germline V gene, CDR1 is SGHVT and CDR2 is SQSDAQ. V was trimmed by 3 bases and J by 8 bases, leaving 20 bases between them. CDR3 DNA sequence: TGTGCCAGCAGCTTGGGGACTTTTTTAATTAGGGATGAGCAGTTCTTC. Amino acids: CASSLGTFLIRDEQFF.

This clonotype was detected ten times or more. The rearrangement links TRBV27 to TRBJ2-5, with D possibly being TRBD1 (6 bases). This CDR3 comprises 14 residues. Per the germline V gene, CDR1 is MNHEY and CDR2 is SMNVEV (reference sequence). Trimming shortened V by 8 bases and J by 4 bases, and 17 bases separated the two germline ends. DNA of the CDR3: TGTGCCAGCCGAAGGGGACAATGGTTAGAGACCCAGTACTTC. The encoded protein is CASRRGQWLETQYF.

This clonotype was counted ten times or more. This chain uses TRBV28 with TRBJ2-1; 7 bases fit TRBD2. This CDR3 contains 16 residues. Germline values: CDR1 MDHEN, CDR2 SYDVKM. The junction had 11 bases not matched to a gene; V was cut back by 2 bases and J by 7 bases. The CDR3 DNA reads as TGTGCCAGCAGTTTACCCCCGACTAGCTCTGGGAATGAGCAGTTCTTC. This translates into CASSLPPTSSGNEQFF.

This clonotype was recorded at least ten times. V gene TRBV2 combines with J gene TRBJ1-3; tentatively, D is TRBD1 (5 bases). The germline CDR1 and CDR2 sequences are SNHLY and FYNNEI. The CDR3 spans 14 residues. Deletions cut 7 bases from V and 0 bases from J, with 10 bases between. In DNA, the CDR3 is TGTGCCAGCAAAGACAGTTACTCTGGAAACACCATATATTTT. Translation gives CASKDSYSGNTIYF.

CDR3 in DNA: TGCGCCAGCAGCTTTACTAGCGGGGGGGCCCACGAGCAGTACTTC. Residues: CASSFTSGGAHEQYF. The rearrangement joins TRBV5-1 to TRBJ2-7; 13 positions agree with TRBD2. From germline, CDR1 is SGHRS and CDR2 YFSETQ. This CDR3 comprises 15 residues. The junction had 4 bases not matched to a gene; V was cut back by 2 bases and J by 5 bases.

This clonotype was seen many times. The chain joins TRBV6-1 to TRBJ2-7, with D perhaps TRBD1 or TRBD2 (5 bases each). Trimming took off 0 bases at V and 2 bases at J, with 17 bases between the two ends. CDR1 is MNHNS and CDR2 is SASEGT in the germline V gene. This CDR3 is built from 17 residues. In DNA form, the CDR3 reads TGTGCCAGCAGTGAAGCGGTCAGAGGGACCGTCCCCTACGAGCAGTACTTC. Translating it yields CASSEAVRGTVPYEQYF.

This clonotype showed up many times. The chain is built from TRBV7-9 and TRBJ1-2, with 9 positions matching TRBD1. Trimming took 5 bases from V and 6 from J; bases not matched to a gene: 4. This CDR3 contains 13 residues. In germline, CDR1 is SEHNR, CDR2 FQNEAQ (reference sequence). The CDR3 nucleotides are TGTGCCAGCAGCGAGGGACAGGGAAATGGCTACACCTTC. Encoded protein: CASSEGQGNGYTF.

The CDR3 DNA is TGTGCCTGGAGTACCAGCGGGAGTCCCAGGCAGTACTTC. Amino acid sequence: CAWSTSGSPRQYF. The genes are TRBV30 and TRBJ2-7, with 8 bases aligning to TRBD2. V lost 2 bases and J lost 9; bases outside the gene matches: 9. There are 13 residues in the CDR3. Germline V gene sequence: CDR1 GTSNPN, CDR2 SVGIG (reference sequence). Using reference TRBV30 and TRBJ2-7 for the parts outside the CDR3, the full variable domain is SQTIHQWPATLVQPVGSPLSLECTVEGTSNPNLYWYRQAAGRGLQLLFYSVGIGQISSEVPQNLSASRPQDRQFILSSKKLLLSDSGFYLCAWSTSGSPRQYFGPGTRLTVT.

Only a few counts were recorded for this clonotype. This sequence joins TRBV19 and TRBJ2-1; D remains unclear. The ends were cut back, 1 base at V and 4 bases at J, with 8 bases in the middle. This CDR3 comprises 14 residues. Germline CDR1 is LNHDA and CDR2 is SQIVND (reference sequence). The CDR3 sequence: CASSIGSLYNEQFF. DNA of the CDR3: TGTGCCAGTAGTATAGGTTCCTTATACAATGAGCAGTTCTTC.

In its sample, this clonotype was seen many times. The chain combines TRBV12-3 or TRBV12-4 with TRBJ1-3; 7 bases fit TRBD1. V was clipped by 4 bases and J by 3 bases; unmatched bases: 3. CDR3 size: 14 residues. This CDR3 reads CASSSQGVGNTIYF. CDR3 nucleotide sequence: TGTGCCAGCAGTTCCCAGGGGGTTGGAAACACCATATATTTT.

This clonotype came up once. The chain carries TRBV15 and TRBJ2-3; D ambiguous. The CDR3 is 16 residues long. Trimming removed 0 bases at V and 0 bases at J, with 10 bases between. Germline V lookup: CDR1 LNHNV, CDR2 YYDKDF (reference sequence). The CDR3 spells CATSRDGQTSTDTQYF. DNA of the CDR3: TGTGCCACCAGCAGAGATGGCCAAACTAGCACAGATACGCAGTATTTT.

This clonotype was seen a handful of times. The genes are TRBV7-6 and TRBJ2-4, with TRBD2 identical over 10 bases. The CDR3 totals 17 residues. V was pared by 1 base and J by 3 bases, with 6 bases of the junction left unmatched. CDR1 and CDR2 from the germline V gene are SGHVS and FNYEAQ. CDR3 residues: CASSLERGGGRKNIQYF. CDR3 coding DNA: TGTGCCAGCAGCTTAGAGCGGGGGGGGGGCCGCAAAAACATTCAGTACTTC.

This clonotype was counted many times. A junction boundary mismatches the germline segment, possibly from a read error. This rearrangement joins TRBV20-1 to TRBJ2-1; possible D gene TRBD2, 6 bases. Germline CDR1 DFQATT, CDR2 SNEGSKA (reference sequence). There are 14 residues in the CDR3. CDR3 protein: CRATPAGLHNEQFF. CDR3 sequence (DNA): TGCAGGGCTACTCCAGCGGGTCTGCACAATGAGCAGTTCTTC.